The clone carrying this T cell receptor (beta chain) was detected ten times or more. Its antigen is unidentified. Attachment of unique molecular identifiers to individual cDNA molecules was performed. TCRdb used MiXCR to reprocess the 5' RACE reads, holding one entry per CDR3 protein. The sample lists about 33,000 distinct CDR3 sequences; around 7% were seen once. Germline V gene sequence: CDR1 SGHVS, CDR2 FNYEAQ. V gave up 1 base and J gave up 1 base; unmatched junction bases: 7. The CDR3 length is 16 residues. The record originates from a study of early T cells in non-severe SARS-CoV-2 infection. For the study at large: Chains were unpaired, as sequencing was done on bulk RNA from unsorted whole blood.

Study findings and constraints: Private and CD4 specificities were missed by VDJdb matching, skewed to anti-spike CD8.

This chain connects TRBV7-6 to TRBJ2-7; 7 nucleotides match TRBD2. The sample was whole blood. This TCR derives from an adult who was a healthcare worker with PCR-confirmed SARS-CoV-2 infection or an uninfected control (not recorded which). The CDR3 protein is CASSLEPGLQSYEQYF. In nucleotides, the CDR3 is TGTGCCAGCAGCTTAGAACCGGGACTACAATCCTACGAGCAGTACTTC.